The rows below give T cell receptor beta chains drawn from one sample of a study of blood T cells in healthy people across ages. A single record per CDR3 protein comes from TCRdb applying MiXCR to the 5' RACE reads. Of over 1.5 million distinct CDR3 sequences detected, about 50% appear once; the ten largest clones hold over 2%. Sequencing was carried out using blood. The receptor source for this set is a woman in her 40s in good health. Both conserved end residues are part of each CDR3. A D gene is named only where the DNA matches it firmly. Clone size is given for some rows only: seen once, a few or many times, or a class if the clone is expanded.

abundance	v_gene	j_gene	d_gene	CDR3nt	CDR3aa
NA	TRBV10-3	TRBJ2-6	NA	TGTGCCACCTCAGGGGTGGCTGGGGCCAACGTCCTGACTTTC	CATSGVAGANVLTF
few	TRBV7-2	TRBJ1-2	TRBD1	TGTGCCAGCAGCTCCAGGGCCCAAACAGGGGGCGGTGGCTACACCTTC	CASSSRAQTGGGGYTF
few	TRBV6-6	TRBJ1-4	NA	TGTGCCAGCAGAGACCGGGGGGCGACTAATGAAAAACTGTTTTTT	CASRDRGATNEKLFF
few	TRBV7-2	TRBJ2-1	NA	TGTGCCAGCAGCGTCCGGGCAGACGTTCGCCAGTTCTTC	CASSVRADVRQFF
once	TRBV2	TRBJ2-7	NA	TGTGCCAGCACAGGATTTTCCTACAATGAGCAGTACTTC	CASTGFSYNEQYF
NA	TRBV12-3/TRBV12-4	TRBJ2-4	NA	TGTGCCAGCAGTCTGCAGGGGCTGGGAGGGGACATTCAGTACTTC	CASSLQGLGGDIQYF
NA	TRBV20-1	TRBJ1-2	NA	TGCAGTGCTAGAGGGGGCCCTAGTTTAGGCGGCTACACCTTC	CSARGGPSLGGYTF
NA	TRBV29-1	TRBJ2-5	NA	TGCAGCGTTGAGATTAGCGAAGAGACCCAGTACTTC	CSVEISEETQYF
NA	TRBV12-3/TRBV12-4	TRBJ1-1	TRBD1	TGTGCCAGCAGTTTTACAGGGGCGAACACTGCAGCTTTCTTT	CASSFTGANTAAFF
NA	TRBV6-1	TRBJ1-2	NA	TGTGCCAGCACCTCGCGGCAGGACAAGGTAGCTAACTATGGCTACATCTTC	CASTSRQDKVANYGYIF
NA	TRBV29-1	TRBJ1-2	TRBD1	TGCAGCGTTGAAGATCGGGGAGACAGGGGTGAGGACTATGGCTACACCTTC	CSVEDRGDRGEDYGYTF
NA	TRBV20-1	TRBJ1-5	NA	TGCAGTGCTAGAGATCCAGGCGGACCTCAGCCCCAGCATTTT	CSARDPGGPQPQHF
NA	TRBV11-3	TRBJ2-1	NA	TGTGCCAGCAGCCGAGGGACCAACTACAATGAGCAGTTCTTC	CASSRGTNYNEQFF
NA	TRBV6-5	TRBJ1-4	NA	TGTGCCGGCAGTTACCGGGGGGCGGGTATTGAAAAACTGTTTTTT	CAGSYRGAGIEKLFF
few	TRBV29-1	TRBJ1-2	NA	TGCAGCGTTGTCTCCTGGTCGGGGGGCTACACCTTC	CSVVSWSGGYTF
NA	TRBV10-3	TRBJ1-1	TRBD1	TGTGCCATACACAGGGGGGGGAACACTGAAGCTTTCTTT	CAIHRGGNTEAFF
NA	TRBV12-3/TRBV12-4	TRBJ2-5	TRBD1	TGTGCCAGCAGTCGGGATCTAGGCAGGGGGCGAGAGACCCAGTACTTC	CASSRDLGRGRETQYF
once	TRBV20-1	TRBJ1-5	NA	TGCAGTGCTAAGTTGGGGGCAGGGAGCAATCAGCCTCAGCATTTT	CSAKLGAGSNQPQHF
NA	TRBV12-3/TRBV12-4	TRBJ2-1	NA	TGTGCCAGCGGGGGGCCCGGGAGTTTCGAGACCCAGTTCTTC	CASGGPGSFETQFF
NA	TRBV6-2/TRBV6-3	TRBJ1-4	NA	TGTGCCAGCAGCCGGAGACAGGCAACTAATGAAAAACTGTTTTTT	CASSRRQATNEKLFF
NA	TRBV6-5	TRBJ2-1	TRBD1	TGTGCCAGCAGTCCCCCTGGACAGGGGTTGCGGAATGAGCAGTTCTTC	CASSPPGQGLRNEQFF
NA	TRBV7-3	TRBJ2-1	NA	TGTGCCAGCAGCTCCTCCGCGGAGAGGGCCGAGACCCAGTTCTTC	CASSSSAERAETQFF
NA	TRBV29-1	TRBJ2-2	NA	TGCAGCGTTGAAGGATATCTTGGCGGGGAGCTGTTTTTT	CSVEGYLGGELFF
NA	TRBV2	TRBJ1-2	NA	TGTGCCAGCAGTGAGGGGCCTAGTGCTAACTATGGCTACACCTTC	CASSEGPSANYGYTF
few	TRBV6-5	TRBJ2-7	NA	TGTGCCAGCAGTCGAAGGGACCGAACCTACGAGCAGTACTTC	CASSRRDRTYEQYF
few	TRBV10-2	TRBJ2-7	NA	TGCGCCAGCAAGGTATCGGAACTATCCGAGCAGTACTTC	CASKVSELSEQYF
few	TRBV29-1	TRBJ2-5	NA	TGCAGCGTACGGGCCATAGGCAATGAGCAGTACTTC	CSVRAIGNEQYF
NA	TRBV7-8	TRBJ1-5	NA	TGTGCCAGCAGCCCACGAGGGGCGTTAAATCAGCCCCAGCATTTT	CASSPRGALNQPQHF
NA	TRBV3-1	TRBJ2-7	TRBD1	TGTGCCAGCAGCGAACAGGGGCTGCACGAGCAGTACTTC	CASSEQGLHEQYF
NA	TRBV21-1	TRBJ1-5	NA	TGTGCCAGCAGCAAAGGCGAAGGGGACCTCAATCAGCCCCAGCATTTT	CASSKGEGDLNQPQHF
few	TRBV20-1	TRBJ2-1	TRBD2	TGCAGTGCTAGTGCTCGGGGGGAGGGTGAGCAGTTCTTC	CSASARGEGEQFF
NA	TRBV4-1	TRBJ2-7	TRBD2	TGCGCCAGCAGCCGGGCGCGGGGGAGCACATACGAGCAGTACTTC	CASSRARGSTYEQYF
NA	TRBV9	TRBJ2-5	NA	TGTGCCAGCAGCGTTTCCGGGACTCTACCAGAGACCCAGTACTTC	CASSVSGTLPETQYF
few	TRBV5-1	TRBJ2-7	NA	TGCGCCAGCAGCTTGGAGGCAGCTTCCTACGAGCAGTACTTC	CASSLEAASYEQYF
NA	TRBV7-8	TRBJ2-4	TRBD2	TGTGCCAGCAGCTTAGTTGGAAGCGGGGTGACCAAAAACATTCAGTACTTC	CASSLVGSGVTKNIQYF
NA	TRBV12-1	TRBJ2-4	NA	TGTGCCAGCAGGAGAGGGGGAGCTTCCTCCAAAAACATTCAGTACTTC	CASRRGGASSKNIQYF
NA	TRBV10-3	TRBJ2-1	TRBD2	TGTGCCATCAGTGGGGGCTTTAGCGGGGGGGGCTACAATGAGCAGTTCTTC	CAISGGFSGGGYNEQFF
NA	TRBV6-5	TRBJ1-5	NA	TGTGCCAGCAGATTGGGACGGATTAGCAATCAGCCCCAGCATTTT	CASRLGRISNQPQHF
few	TRBV24-1	TRBJ2-3	NA	TGTGCCACCAGTGATTTTAGTGGGACCTACACAGATACGCAGTATTTT	CATSDFSGTYTDTQYF
NA	TRBV7-9	TRBJ2-6	TRBD2	TGTGCCAGCAGCCGGGGACTAGCGGGTTACTCTGGGGCCAACGTCCTGACTTTC	CASSRGLAGYSGANVLTF
NA	TRBV29-1	TRBJ2-5	NA	TGCAGCGTTGGGAGGGACAGCCCCCAAGAGACCCAGTACTTC	CSVGRDSPQETQYF
few	TRBV2	TRBJ1-2	NA	TGTGCCAGCAGTCTTCAGGCAGGAATTTATGGCTACACCTTC	CASSLQAGIYGYTF
NA	TRBV29-1	TRBJ1-2	NA	TGCAGCGTTGCCGGGCTGAGGGTCTACACCTTC	CSVAGLRVYTF
NA	TRBV28	TRBJ1-1	NA	TGTGCCAGCAGTTTAAGGGCCCTGGGGAACACTGAAGCTTTCTTT	CASSLRALGNTEAFF
NA	TRBV4-2	TRBJ2-3	TRBD1	TGTGCCAGCAGCCAAGCGACAGGGGGTCCGGATACGCAGTATTTT	CASSQATGGPDTQYF
NA	TRBV7-2	TRBJ2-5	NA	TGTGCCAGCAGCGCGTGGGACACGGAGACCCAGTACTTC	CASSAWDTETQYF
many	TRBV7-2	TRBJ2-7	NA	TGTGCCAGCAGTTCCGGGACTCTTAGCTCCTACGAGCAGTACTTC	CASSSGTLSSYEQYF
NA	TRBV27	TRBJ1-6	TRBD1	TGTGCCAGCAGTCCGAGACAGGGTGGCTCCTATAATTCACCCCTCCACTTT	CASSPRQGGSYNSPLHF
few	TRBV6-6	TRBJ1-2	TRBD1	TGTGCCAGCACCCCGACAGGGACCTATGGCTACACCTTC	CASTPTGTYGYTF
NA	TRBV5-6	TRBJ2-7	NA	TGTGCCAGCACAACCGGGACAAAATACGAGCAGTACTTC	CASTTGTKYEQYF
NA	TRBV7-2	TRBJ2-5	NA	TGTGCCAGCAGCGCGGGCCAGGTTGAAGAGACCCAGTACTTC	CASSAGQVEETQYF
NA	TRBV12-3/TRBV12-4	TRBJ2-3	TRBD2	TGTGCCAGCAGTTTCGGGGGGACGGCAGATACGCAGTATTTT	CASSFGGTADTQYF
NA	TRBV27	TRBJ1-4	NA	TGTGCCAGCAGTTTCGGCAGGGAATCTAATGAAAAACTGTTTTTT	CASSFGRESNEKLFF
NA	TRBV4-2	TRBJ2-3	TRBD2	TGTGCCAGCAGCCAAGATAAGCGGGGGAGGGATACGCAGTATTTT	CASSQDKRGRDTQYF
NA	TRBV7-9	TRBJ2-5	TRBD2	TGTGCCAGCAGCTACGGACTAGATTTTAAGACCCAGTACTTC	CASSYGLDFKTQYF
NA	TRBV28	TRBJ2-1	NA	TGTGCCAGCAGTTATTTGGTAAATGAGCAGTTCTTC	CASSYLVNEQFF
NA	TRBV24-1	TRBJ1-5	TRBD1	TGTGCCACCAGAGGACAGGGAAGTCAGCCCCAGCATTTT	CATRGQGSQPQHF
few	TRBV15	TRBJ2-5	NA	TGTGCCACCAGCAGAGATAGACTAGAAGAGACCCAGTACTTC	CATSRDRLEETQYF
few	TRBV28	TRBJ2-7	NA	TGTGCCAGCAGTCCCCTTTCCCGCGAGCAGTACTTC	CASSPLSREQYF
NA	TRBV7-2	TRBJ2-5	NA	TGTGCCAGCACCTCCAGGGCAAGAAATGAGCAGTACTTC	CASTSRARNEQYF